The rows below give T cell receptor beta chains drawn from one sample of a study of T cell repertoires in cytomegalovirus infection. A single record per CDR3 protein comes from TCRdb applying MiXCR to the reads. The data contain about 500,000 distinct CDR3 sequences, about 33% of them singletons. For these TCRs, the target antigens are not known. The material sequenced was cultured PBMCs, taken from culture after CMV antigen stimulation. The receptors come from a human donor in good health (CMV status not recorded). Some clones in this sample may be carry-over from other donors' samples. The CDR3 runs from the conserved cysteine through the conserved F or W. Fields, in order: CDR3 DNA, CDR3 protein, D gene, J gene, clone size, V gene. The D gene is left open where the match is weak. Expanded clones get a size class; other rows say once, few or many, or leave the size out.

TGCAGTGCTAGAATTTCCGGGCGGATCATGAACACTGAAGCTTTCTTT | CSARISGRIMNTEAFF | NA | TRBJ1-1 | many | TRBV20-1
TGTGCCAGCAGCTGGGGACTAGCGGGAGTCTGGGATGAGCAGTTCTTC | CASSWGLAGVWDEQFF | TRBD2 | TRBJ2-1 | NA | TRBV5-4
TGCGCCAGCAGCCAAAATACCGGGACAGGCGATGGCTACACCTTC | CASSQNTGTGDGYTF | TRBD1 | TRBJ1-2 | NA | TRBV4-1
TGTGCCAGCAGCAGCCGACAGGGTGGACCCTACGAGCAGTACTTC | CASSSRQGGPYEQYF | TRBD1 | TRBJ2-7 | many | TRBV7-8
TGTGCCAGCAGATTCCGCCAGGGGTCCGAAAAACTGTTTTTT | CASRFRQGSEKLFF | NA | TRBJ1-4 | NA | TRBV28
TGTGCCAGCAGCCCACTCCGACTAGCGGGAGGGCGGATTTACGAGCAGTACTTC | CASSPLRLAGGRIYEQYF | TRBD2 | TRBJ2-7 | NA | TRBV6-2/TRBV6-3
TGTGCCATCAGTGGGTCCGGACCCGGAAACACCATATATTTT | CAISGSGPGNTIYF | NA | TRBJ1-3 | NA | TRBV10-3
TGTGCCAGCCAACCCACTATACAGGGGCCCGAGACCCAGTACTTC | CASQPTIQGPETQYF | TRBD1 | TRBJ2-5 | NA | TRBV27
TGCAGTGCTAGAGGTGGGGCTGATGGTGAAAAACTGTTTTTT | CSARGGADGEKLFF | NA | TRBJ1-4 | NA | TRBV20-1
TGTGCCAGCAGTAACCCGGGACTAGCGTCTGATCAGCAGTTCTTC | CASSNPGLASDQQFF | TRBD2 | TRBJ2-1 | few | TRBV6-2/TRBV6-3
TGTGCCAGCAGCTTGGAATGGGATCCGGTTGATTCGACCCAGTACTTC | CASSLEWDPVDSTQYF | NA | TRBJ2-5 | few | TRBV5-6
TGTGCCAGCAGCTTAAGACTAGCGGGGCAAAGCTCCTACAATGAGCAGTTCTTC | CASSLRLAGQSSYNEQFF | TRBD2 | TRBJ2-1 | few | TRBV7-8
TGTGCCAGCACCCCGGCGAGCGGGAGGTTGACCGGGGAGCTGTTTTTT | CASTPASGRLTGELFF | TRBD2 | TRBJ2-2 | few | TRBV6-1
TGTGCCAGCAGCTTTGACAGGGGGACCACTGAAGCTTTCTTT | CASSFDRGTTEAFF | TRBD1 | TRBJ1-1 | few | TRBV11-2
TGTGCCAGCTCAACATCGCCGGGGCGAGAGACCCAGTACTTC | CASSTSPGRETQYF | NA | TRBJ2-5 | NA | TRBV18
TGTGCCAGCAGCGCTCAGGGGGCAACTGAAGCTTTCTTT | CASSAQGATEAFF | TRBD1 | TRBJ1-1 | many | TRBV9
TGTGCCAGCAAAAAAATCCGCGGGAACACCGGGGAGCTGTTTTTT | CASKKIRGNTGELFF | NA | TRBJ2-2 | many | TRBV6-2/TRBV6-3
TGTGCCAGCAGAGAGGCTAGCACAGATACGCAGTATTTT | CASREASTDTQYF | NA | TRBJ2-3 | many | TRBV7-2
TGTGCCAGCAGCCATGGGGGGGCCGTGGGGTACGGGCAGTACTTC | CASSHGGAVGYGQYF | NA | TRBJ2-7 | many | TRBV7-2
TGTGCCAGCAGCTTAGCGCGACAGGGTAGTTATCGCTATGGCTACACCTTC | CASSLARQGSYRYGYTF | TRBD1 | TRBJ1-2 | NA | TRBV7-9
TGTGCCAGCAGCTTAATAGCGGGAGCGTCTGATACGCAGTATTTT | CASSLIAGASDTQYF | TRBD2 | TRBJ2-3 | many | TRBV7-2
TGTGCCAGCAGCTTAGCAATCGCGGGAGAGTGGTTCTTC | CASSLAIAGEWFF | TRBD2 | TRBJ2-1 | few | TRBV7-9